This T cell receptor (beta chain) was sequenced for a study of glioma-infiltrating T cells. Study-level results: Tissue and blood shared very few CDR3 sequences. Gliomas, especially low-grade, showed above-expected tissue-blood divergence; non-neoplastic patients showed below.

Germline V gene lookup returns CDR1 SGHTA and CDR2 FQGTGA. Germline trimming cut 3 bases from V and 0 bases from J; bases unmatched to any gene: 4. The CDR3 has 16 amino acids. This clonotype showed up many times. Its antigen is not identified. TCR alpha and beta CDR3 regions were amplified from RNA using iRepertoire nested multiplex PCR. Input was about 85-450 ng of tissue mRNA or PBMC total RNA. TCRdb recomputed calls from the multiplex PCR reads with MiXCR, one row per CDR3 protein. The sample carries 100,000 to 150,000 distinct CDR3 sequences, 20% to 25% recorded once. The gene calls are TRBV7-3 and TRBJ2-1; 8 bases fit TRBD2. The sample taken for sequencing was glioma tissue, nonneoplastic brain tissue, or PBMCs (not recorded which). The sequence was collected from a human donor with low-grade glioma or glioblastoma, undergoing nonglioma brain surgery, or in good health (not recorded which). The CDR3 region is CASSFSSGSSYNEQFF. CDR3 sequence (DNA): TGTGCCAGCAGCTTCAGCAGCGGGAGCTCCTACAATGAGCAGTTCTTC.